The clone carrying this T cell receptor (beta chain) was counted a single time. Its matching antigen is unknown. The record originates from a study of OX40 agonist ivuxolimab in advanced cancers. Sequencing used immunoSEQ multiplex PCR; TCRdb keeps in-frame clones, though not all of them. The data show approximately 47,000 clones, roughly 90% seen once. Regarding the study as a whole: The authors did not determine the antigen specificity of the expanded peripheral T cells. CD8+ T cells were the subset that, on average, had more expanded clones than CD4+.

The clonotype originates from an adult with an advanced solid tumor such as melanoma, head and neck, liver or kidney cancer. Here the sequenced sample was CD4+ or CD8+ T cells sorted from blood, taken in a trial of the OX40 agonist ivuxolimab.

The CDR3 here is CASSPMGQGARGYTF. For the CDR3, the DNA is TGTGCCAGCAGCCCGATGGGGCAGGGGGCGCGGGGCTACACCTTC. The V call is TRBV7-9, the J call TRBJ1-2; 8 nucleotides match TRBD1. Germline V gene data show CDR1 as SEHNR and CDR2 as FQNEAQ (reference sequence). This CDR3 has 15 residues. V lost 5 bases and J lost 8; bases outside the gene matches: 13.